These 19 T cell receptor beta chains were sequenced from one sample in a study of Graves' ophthalmopathy and Graves' hyperthyroidism. RNA transcripts yielded amplified TCR beta CDR3 regions. Second-round multiplex PCR followed a first-round RT-PCR using HTBI primers. MiXCR was run by TCRdb on the multiplex PCR reads, yielding one entry per CDR3 protein. The sample shows about 740,000 distinct CDR3 sequences, 40% of them seen only once. The sequencing input was peripheral blood. These receptors were collected from an adult man with Graves' ophthalmopathy.

The CDR3 spells CASRGDRGLGNQPQHF. The CDR3, as DNA: TGTGCCAGCAGAGGGGACAGGGGGCTTGGGAATCAGCCCCAGCATTTT. The chain combines TRBV24-1 with TRBJ1-5, with 12 bases lining up with TRBD1. Per the germline V gene, CDR1 is KGHDR and CDR2 is SFDVKD. CDR3 size: 16 residues. The V gene end was trimmed by 11 bases and the J gene end by 4 bases; junction bases not matched to a gene: 11.

This clonotype was detected once. The chain's CDR3 is CASSLEPLGNTIYF. The CDR3 DNA reads as TGTGCCAGCAGCTTAGAACCCCTGGGAAACACCATATATTTT. The V and J genes are TRBV7-9 and TRBJ1-3, with D unclear. The CDR3 is 14 residues long. The ends were cut back, 1 base at V and 4 bases at J, with 8 bases in the middle. The germline V gene encodes CDR1 SEHNR and CDR2 FQNEAQ (reference sequence).

This clonotype appeared many times. The CDR3 protein is CASSSGLDSYEQYF. The CDR3 DNA follows: TGTGCCAGCAGCTCGGGACTAGACTCCTACGAGCAGTACTTC. The V call is TRBV7-8, the J call TRBJ2-7, with 8 bases lining up with TRBD2. The V and J ends lost 4 bases and 0 bases, in that order; junction bases with no gene match: 2. The germline V gene has CDR1 SGHVS and CDR2 FQNEAQ. The CDR3 has 14 residues.

This chain uses TRBV19 with TRBJ1-5; D gene unclear. Germline assignment: CDR1 LNHDA and CDR2 SQIVND (reference sequence). The CDR3 sequence is 12 residues long. Trimming took off 2 bases at V and 9 bases at J, with 8 bases between the two ends. The CDR3 DNA is TGTGCCAGTAGTATATCGGTTCGGCCCCAGCATTTT. Its translation is CASSISVRPQHF.

The chain recombines TRBV15 with TRBJ1-1, with D hard to call. CDR3 length: 13 amino acids. The V gene's germline CDR1 is LNHNV and CDR2 YYDKDF (reference sequence). The V end was cut by 4 bases, the J end by 2 bases, with 8 bases between. The CDR3 protein is CATSKRRNTEAFF. For the CDR3, the DNA is TGTGCCACCAGCAAACGGAGAAACACTGAAGCTTTCTTT.

The rearrangement joins TRBV7-9 to TRBJ2-7; 8 positions match TRBD2. CDR1 SEHNR and CDR2 FQNEAQ come from the germline V gene (reference sequence). The CDR3 sequence is 17 residues long. The junction had 9 bases not matched to a gene; V was cut back by 1 base and J by 1 base. CDR3 amino acids: CASSLVLAGYPSYEQYF. The DNA of the CDR3 is TGTGCCAGCAGCTTAGTCCTAGCGGGCTATCCATCCTACGAGCAGTACTTC.

This clonotype was counted ten times or more. The chain uses TRBV29-1 and TRBJ2-7; 7 bases agree with TRBD1. Germline V CDR1 and CDR2: SQVTM, ANQGSEA. There are 13 residues in the CDR3. V lost 6 bases and J lost 5; bases outside the gene matches: 10. The CDR3 protein is CSVSTGLMDEQYF. The CDR3, as DNA: TGCAGCGTATCGACAGGGCTAATGGACGAGCAGTACTTC.

This clonotype showed up just once. This chain links TRBV2 with TRBJ1-2, with a weak D call TRBD1 (5 bases). Germline values: CDR1 SNHLY, CDR2 FYNNEI. Trimming left V 6 bases short and J 8 bases short, with 25 bases between. The CDR3 has 16 amino acids. In DNA form, the CDR3 reads TGTGCCAGCAGCCTTCCCCAAGCAGGGTTGCACTGGGGCTACACCTTC. This translates into CASSLPQAGLHWGYTF.

Only a few counts were recorded for this clonotype. The chain joins TRBV5-1 to TRBJ2-7; maybe TRBD2 (5 bases). V lost 2 bases and J 6 bases, leaving 18 bases between the germline ends. This CDR3 is 15 amino acids long. Germline values: CDR1 SGHRS, CDR2 YFSETQ. Written as DNA, the CDR3 is TGCGCCAGCAGCTTTGCGGCGGGCATTGCCGTCGAGCAGTACTTC. Its protein is CASSFAAGIAVEQYF.

This clonotype showed up just once. The junction and the germline gene differ at one end; a read error may be behind it. The chain uses TRBV10-3 and TRBJ1-1, with no clear D. Germline CDR1 and CDR2: ENHRY and SYGVKD. CDR3 length: 14 residues. The CDR3 reads CATSDEGRRTEAFF. As DNA, the CDR3 is TGTGCCACCAGTGATGAGGGTAGGAGGACTGAAGCTTTCTTT.

The genes are TRBV5-4 and TRBJ2-6; no reliable D call. The V gene's germline CDR1 is SGHNT and CDR2 YYREEE (reference sequence). The CDR3 consists of 16 residues. Deletions cut 2 bases from V and 2 bases from J, with 11 bases between. CDR3 in amino acids: CASSFAGRAGANVLTF. CDR3 DNA: TGTGCCAGCAGCTTTGCAGGTAGAGCTGGGGCCAACGTCCTGACTTTC.

Many counts were recorded for this clonotype. This sequence joins TRBV11-2 and TRBJ1-1; no definite D call. CDR3 length: 13 amino acids. Germline loops: CDR1 SGHAT, CDR2 FQNNGV. Trimming pared 7 bases from V and 7 bases from J, leaving 16 bases between. The DNA for the CDR3 is TGTGCCAGCACCGTAACTCTAGAAGGTGAAGCTTTCTTT. This codes for CASTVTLEGEAFF. The full variable domain, rest sourced from reference TRBV11-2 and TRBJ1-1, is EAGVAQSPRYKIIEKRQSVAFWCNPISGHATLYWYQQILGQGPKLLIQFQNNGVVDDSQLPKDRFSAERLKGVDSTLKIQPAKLEDSAVYLCASTVTLEGEAFFGQGTRLTVV.

This clonotype was seen a few times. This chain uses TRBV20-1 with TRBJ1-2; possible D gene TRBD1, 6 bases. The CDR3 runs 13 residues. Trimming left V 5 bases short and J 5 bases short, with 15 bases between. CDR1 DFQATT and CDR2 SNEGSKA come from the germline V gene (reference sequence). The CDR3 DNA is TGCAGTGCTTCCGCAGGGGTCACTTATGGCTACACCTTC. Translating gives CSASAGVTYGYTF.

This clonotype was picked up a small number of times. The chain employs TRBV7-9 and TRBJ2-5; 9 bases map to TRBD1. V was pared by 4 bases and J by 3 bases, with 6 bases of the junction left unmatched. CDR1 is SEHNR and CDR2 is FQNEAQ in the germline V gene (reference sequence). The CDR3 length is 15 residues. CDR3 in amino acids: CASSYSGQGEETQYF. CDR3 nucleotides: TGTGCCAGCAGCTACTCGGGACAGGGTGAAGAGACCCAGTACTTC.

This clonotype has more than one count but fewer than ten. V and J are TRBV12-3 or TRBV12-4 and TRBJ2-5, with TRBD2 identical over 9 bases. Trimming at V came to 3 bases and at J to 4 bases, leaving 6 bases not matched to a gene. The CDR3 has 15 amino acids. CDR3 DNA: TGTGCCAGCAGTTTCGGCGGGAGGGCCGGAGAGACCCAGTACTTC. It specifies CASSFGGRAGETQYF.

This clonotype was observed many times. The CDR3 region has the DNA TGTGCCAGTAGCGGCCTCGGGACTTTACCTTCACCCCTCCACTTT. Protein product: CASSGLGTLPSPLHF. J is TRBJ1-6 and V is TRBV19, with D maybe TRBD1 (5 bases). Trimming removed 6 bases from V and 9 bases from J, with 18 bases in between. The CDR3 runs 15 residues. Per the germline V gene, CDR1 is LNHDA and CDR2 is SQIVND (reference sequence).

This clonotype occurred many times. The chain recombines TRBV19 with TRBJ1-5, with D tentatively TRBD1 (5 bases). The germline V gene encodes CDR1 LNHDA and CDR2 SQIVND (reference sequence). CDR3 length: 13 residues. The V gene lost 11 bases and the J gene lost 2 bases, with 13 bases spanning the gap. The CDR3 DNA sequence: TGTGCCGGTGGGGGACGCGGCAATCAGCCCCAGCATTTT. Its translation is CAGGGRGNQPQHF.

The chain recombines TRBV4-1 with TRBJ2-7, with 7 bases aligning to TRBD1. Germline V gives CDR1 MGHRA, CDR2 YSYEKL. V shed 1 base and J 2 bases; nucleotides not matched to a gene: 5. CDR3 length equals 15 residues. The CDR3 sequence: CASSQAPGQPYEQYF. The CDR3, as DNA: TGCGCCAGCAGCCAAGCACCGGGACAGCCCTACGAGCAGTACTTC.

Details on this clonotype: A junction end diverges from the germline sequence, so it may reflect a read error. CDR3 sequence reads: CASSSPLGYEQYF. For the CDR3, the DNA is TGTGCCAGCAGTTCGCCCCTAGGTTACGAGCAGTACTTC. This chain connects TRBV10-3 to TRBJ2-7; the D is unclear. Germline assignment: CDR1 ENHRY and CDR2 SYGVKD. This CDR3 spans 13 amino acids.